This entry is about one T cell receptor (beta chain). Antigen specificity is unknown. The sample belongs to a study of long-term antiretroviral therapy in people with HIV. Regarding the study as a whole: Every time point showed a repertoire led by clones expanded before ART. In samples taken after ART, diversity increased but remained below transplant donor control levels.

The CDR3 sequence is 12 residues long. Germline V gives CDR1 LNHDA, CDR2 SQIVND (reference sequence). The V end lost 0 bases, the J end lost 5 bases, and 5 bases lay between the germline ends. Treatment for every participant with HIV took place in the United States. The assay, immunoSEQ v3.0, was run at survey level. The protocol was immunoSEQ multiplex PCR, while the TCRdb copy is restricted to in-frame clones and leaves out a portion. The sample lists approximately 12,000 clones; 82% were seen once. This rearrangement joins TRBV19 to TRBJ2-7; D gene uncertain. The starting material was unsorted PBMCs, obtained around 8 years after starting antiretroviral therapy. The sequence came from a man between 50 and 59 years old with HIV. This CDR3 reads CASSIEGNEQYF. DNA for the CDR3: TGTGCCAGTAGTATAGAGGGAAACGAGCAGTACTTC.